Listed here is a single T cell receptor beta chain. Its antigen is not known. This sample stems from a study of OX40 agonist ivuxolimab in advanced cancers. As for the study in general: One hepatocellular carcinoma and a couple of cutaneous melanoma patients partially responded.

Assay used: immunoSEQ multiplex PCR; TCRdb lists only in-frame clones, some missing. The sample shows tens of thousands of clones, over 80% of them seen only once. Broader study findings: Normalized T-cell clonal expansion was also low in a subset of nonresponders. CD8+ T cells showed, on average, more clonal expansion than CD4+ cells.

Autoimmune disease history or systemic immunosuppression meant exclusion. CDR1 is SGDLS, CDR2 YYNGEE, per germline. V trimming: 0 bases; J trimming: 6 bases; junction bases outside the gene matches: 6. The CDR3 runs 14 residues. The gene calls are TRBV9 and TRBJ2-7; TRBD1 aligns across 7 bases. This TCR was sampled from an adult with an advanced solid tumor such as melanoma, head and neck, liver or kidney cancer. The specimen was CD4+ or CD8+ T cells sorted from blood, collected in a trial of the OX40 agonist ivuxolimab. For the CDR3, the DNA is TGTGCCAGCAGCGTAGACCCAGGGGGAAGCGAGCAGTACTTC. Translating gives CASSVDPGGSEQYF.